This record concerns one T cell receptor (beta chain) sequence. V lost 0 bases to trimming and J lost 1 base; unmatched junction nucleotides: 3. This CDR3 has 16 residues. CDR1 is MNHNS and CDR2 is SASEGT in the germline V gene. This sample stems from a study of blood T cell repertoires in COVID-19. The wider study: COVID-19 samples, acute and convalescent, were from the United States, Italy and Spain. Nucleic acid was either cDNA or gDNA, and it came from T cells, B-cell-depleted T cells, or PBMCs.

Recruited during active infection, patients (from Seattle) were subsequently followed longitudinally. TCRdb's table, derived via immunoSEQ multiplex PCR, lists solely in-frame clones and lacks some. The sample includes about 76,000 clones, around 84% of them seen just once. The sample taken for sequencing was peripheral blood. This receptor was obtained from a man between 60 and 75 years old with COVID-19, enrolled during active disease. The V and J genes are TRBV6-1 and TRBJ2-5; TRBD2 matches at 9 bases. CDR3 residues: CASSEALAGPQETQYF. The CDR3 nucleotides are TGTGCCAGCAGTGAAGCGCTAGCGGGGCCCCAAGAGACCCAGTACTTC.